One sample yielded the 9 T cell receptor beta chains listed below, sequenced in a study of shared clonotypes between healthy human individuals (dated by TCRdb to about 2020). The receptor library was made with the immunoSEQ multiplex PCR assay. TCRdb took this table from immuneACCESS and kept in-frame rearrangements with V and J called. Such tables lack part of the clones; where checked against another copy, unresolved V genes explain under half of the gap, and the rest is unexplained. The sample table shows hundreds of thousands of clones, and 74% are seen once. The ten most abundant clones make up approximately 1.7% of the sample. The specimen was memory CD4+ T cells sorted from blood. In the paper's terms, the cell subset or site label means: CD45RA-negative fraction. All receptors come from a woman aged 25 to 39 in good health.

The chain carries TRBV19 and TRBJ1-2; D is unclear. From germline, CDR1 is LNHDA and CDR2 SQIVND (reference sequence). CDR3 length: 15 residues. V shed 5 bases and J shed 8 bases, with 21 bases lying between them. The CDR3 spells CASSLTARAQLGYTF. CDR3 nucleotide sequence: TGTGCCAGTAGTTTAACCGCCCGGGCCCAATTGGGCTACACCTTC.

The chain uses TRBV9 and TRBJ1-2, with D perhaps TRBD1 (5 bases). The V gene's germline CDR1 is SGDLS and CDR2 YYNGEE. CDR3 length: 13 residues. Trimming shortened V by 0 bases and J by 7 bases, and 10 bases separated the two germline ends. This chain's CDR3 is CASSVAGVSGYTF. In nucleotides, the CDR3 is TGTGCCAGCAGCGTAGCGGGGGTGAGTGGCTACACCTTC.

The J gene is TRBJ1-2, the V gene TRBV30; 7 bases fit TRBD1. V was clipped by 8 bases and J by 6 bases; unmatched bases: 6. CDR1 is GTSNPN, CDR2 SVGIG, per germline (reference sequence). The CDR3 totals 11 residues. CDR3 protein: CARGQVDGYTF. The DNA for the CDR3 is TGTGCCAGAGGACAGGTTGATGGCTACACCTTC. Complete variable domain (other parts from reference TRBV30 and TRBJ1-2): SQTIHQWPATLVQPVGSPLSLECTVEGTSNPNLYWYRQAAGRGLQLLFYSVGIGQISSEVPQNLSASRPQDRQFILSSKKLLLSDSGFYLCARGQVDGYTFGSGTRLTVV.

The chain's CDR3 is CASSKSVWEWTGELFF. As DNA, the CDR3 is TGTGCCAGCAGCAAAAGTGTATGGGAGTGGACCGGGGAGCTGTTTTTT. The J gene is TRBJ2-2, the V gene TRBV21-1; TRBD2 reflects the table's D call only, with no check against the DNA. TRBV21-1 is a known pseudogene. The CDR3 is 16 amino acids.

The genes are TRBV7-9 and TRBJ2-7; 7 nucleotides match TRBD1. Germline V gene sequence: CDR1 SEHNR, CDR2 FQNEAQ (reference sequence). Trimming took 7 bases from V and 0 from J; bases not matched to a gene: 9. This CDR3 contains 15 residues. The CDR3 region has the DNA TGTGCCAGCACCCTAGGGGGCCCTAGCTCCTACGAGCAGTACTTC. Its translation is CASTLGGPSSYEQYF.

To note about this clone: The same CDR3 can be traced to other DNA sequences in this sample. The chain combines TRBV18 with TRBJ2-2, with D uncertain. CDR3 length: 10 residues. Germline CDR1 is KGHSH and CDR2 is LQKENI. Between the trimmed V and J ends, which lost 6 bases and 6 bases, there was a span of 2 bases. The chain's CDR3 is CASSAGELFF. The CDR3 coding sequence is TGTGCCAGCTCGGCCGGGGAGCTGTTTTTT.

The V and J genes are TRBV6-5 and TRBJ1-2; a weak D match, TRBD1 (5 bases). CDR1 and CDR2 (germline): MNHEY, SVGAGI. The CDR3 covers 16 residues. V was pared by 0 bases and J by 3 bases, with 14 bases between. CDR3 region: CASSYSRGRVDYGYTF. Here the CDR3 DNA reads TGTGCCAGCAGTTACTCGAGGGGCAGGGTGGACTATGGCTACACCTTC.

V is TRBV28 and J is TRBJ2-5; TRBD1 or TRBD2 may be the D gene (5 bases each). Germline CDR1 MDHEN, CDR2 SYDVKM. This CDR3 is built from 18 residues. The germline V and J ends were trimmed by 4 bases and 2 bases, with 23 bases remaining between them. CDR3 DNA sequence: TGTGCCAGCAGTTGGGCCAGAAAGCCGGGACGACCACAAGAGACCCAGTACTTC. Translated, it gives CASSWARKPGRPQETQYF.

This rearrangement joins TRBV5-1 to TRBJ1-2, with 8 bases lining up with TRBD1. The CDR3 has 13 residues. V trimming: 5 bases; J trimming: 4 bases; junction bases outside the gene matches: 4. CDR1 is SGHRS and CDR2 is YFSETQ in the germline V gene. In nucleotides, the CDR3 is TGCGCCAGCAGGGAAGGACAGGGCTATGGCTACACCTTC. As protein: CASREGQGYGYTF.